These 18 T cell receptor beta chains share one sample of origin, sequenced in a study of shared clonotypes between healthy human individuals. It was CD45RO-negative cells, positively selected for CCR7, that made up naive CD8 cells, with terminally differentiated effector memory CD45RA+ cells excluded. Only in-frame clones appear in the TCRdb table, and some are missing; sequencing was by immunoSEQ multiplex PCR. The table has hundreds of thousands of clones, about 98% seen once. The sample taken for sequencing was naive CD8+ T cells sorted from blood. These receptors were obtained from a man younger than 45 in good health.

Only one count was recorded for this clone. At one of its ends the junction is not consistent with the germline gene, which may arise from a read error. The chain recombines TRBV11-2 with TRBJ2-7; D is uncertain. The CDR3 runs 12 residues. CDR1 and CDR2 (germline): SGHAT, FQNNGV. CDR3 protein: CASSLSAYEQCF. The CDR3 DNA is TGTGCCAGCAGCTTAAGTGCCTACGAGCAGTGCTTC.

This clone has just one count. This same CDR3 is encoded by further DNA sequences in the sample. The chain recombines TRBV6-5 with TRBJ2-1, with D unclear. V dropped 0 bases and J dropped 7 bases, with 7 bases sitting between them. The CDR3 length is 13 residues. The germline V gene has CDR1 MNHEY and CDR2 SVGAGI. The CDR3 sequence is CASSYSTENEQFF. In DNA form, the CDR3 reads TGTGCCAGCAGTTACTCAACAGAGAATGAGCAGTTCTTC.

The chain employs TRBV6-4 and TRBJ2-2; TRBD2 aligns across 14 bases. The CDR3 runs to 16 residues. CDR1 and CDR2 from the germline V gene are MRHNA and SNTAGT. V lost 3 bases to trimming and J lost 3 bases; unmatched junction nucleotides: 0. This CDR3 is CASSEGLAGDTGELFF. CDR3 nucleotides: TGTGCCAGCAGTGAGGGACTAGCGGGAGACACCGGGGAGCTGTTTTTT.

The V call is TRBV15, the J call TRBJ2-2; D is perhaps TRBD1 (6 bases). The CDR3 loop spans 15 amino acids. Germline values: CDR1 LNHNV, CDR2 YYDKDF (reference sequence). The V and J ends lost 0 bases and 4 bases respectively, with 9 bases between them. CDR3 nucleotides: TGTGCCACCAGCAGAGATCAGGGGAGCACCGGGGAGCTGTTTTTT. It codes for CATSRDQGSTGELFF. Full variable domain (outside the CDR3, taken from reference TRBV15 and TRBJ2-2): DAMVIQNPRYQVTQFGKPVTLSCSQTLNHNVMYWYQQKSSQAPKLLFHYYDKDFNNEADTPDNFQSRRPNTSFCFLDIRSPGLGDTAMYLCATSRDQGSTGELFFGEGSRLTVL.

This rearrangement joins TRBV9 to TRBJ2-2, with 10 bases that match TRBD2. CDR1 and CDR2 (germline): SGDLS, YYNGEE. This CDR3 has 16 amino acids. The V and J ends lost 0 bases and 6 bases, in that order; junction bases with no gene match: 5. The CDR3 spells CASSVEVAGGAGELFF. The CDR3 DNA reads as TGTGCCAGCAGCGTAGAGGTAGCGGGAGGCGCCGGGGAGCTGTTTTTT. The full variable domain, in which reference TRBV9 and TRBJ2-2 provide the parts outside the CDR3, is DSGVTQTPKHLITATGQRVTLRCSPRSGDLSVYWYQQSLDQGLQFLIQYYNGEERAKGNILERFSAQQFPDLHSELNLSSLELGDSALYFCASSVEVAGGAGELFFGEGSRLTVL.

This chain connects TRBV4-1 to TRBJ2-1, with D uncertain. This CDR3 spans 15 amino acids. Germline CDR1 reads MGHRA; CDR2 reads YSYEKL. Trimming cost V 2 bases and J 9 bases, with 17 bases left between them. CDR3 loop: CASSQSLQPLGEQFF. The CDR3 DNA is TGCGCCAGCAGCCAATCTCTCCAGCCCCTTGGTGAGCAGTTCTTC.

V usage is TRBV19 and J usage is TRBJ1-1; possibly TRBD1 for D (6 bases). Deletions cut 1 base from V and 3 bases from J, with 9 bases between. The germline gives CDR1 LNHDA, CDR2 SQIVND (reference sequence). The CDR3 sequence is 14 residues long. CDR3 amino acids: CASSIVEGDTEAFF. For the CDR3, the DNA is TGTGCCAGTAGTATAGTTGAGGGGGACACTGAAGCTTTCTTT.

The V call is TRBV6-6, the J call TRBJ2-1; 8 nucleotides line up with TRBD1. The CDR3 covers 14 residues. CDR1 and CDR2 (germline): MNHNY, SVGAGI (reference sequence). V was clipped by 3 bases and J by 8 bases; unmatched bases: 6. CDR3 nucleotide sequence: TGTGCCAGCAGTTATAGGACAGGGTTGGATGAGCAGTTCTTC. The encoded protein is CASSYRTGLDEQFF.

The chain uses TRBV7-9 and TRBJ2-1; 10 bases map to TRBD2. V was clipped by 3 bases and J by 3 bases; unmatched bases: 14. This CDR3 is built from 19 residues. CDR1 is SEHNR, CDR2 FQNEAQ, per germline (reference sequence). CDR3 sequence reads: CASSFGTGLAGVIYNEQFF. The CDR3 region has the DNA TGTGCCAGCAGCTTTGGGACAGGCCTAGCGGGAGTTATCTACAATGAGCAGTTCTTC.

V is TRBV5-6 and J is TRBJ2-7; 8 bases agree with TRBD1. Germline values: CDR1 SGHDT, CDR2 YYEEEE. This CDR3 comprises 14 residues. The V and J ends lost 4 bases and 3 bases, in that order; junction bases with no gene match: 6. The CDR3 here is CASSQGASYYEQYF. CDR3 in DNA: TGTGCCAGCAGCCAGGGGGCCAGCTACTACGAGCAGTACTTC.

To note about this clone: In the same sample, other DNA sequences code for this CDR3. The chain uses TRBV7-9 and TRBJ2-1; D gene ambiguous. The germline CDR1 and CDR2 sequences are SEHNR and FQNEAQ (reference sequence). The CDR3 has 12 amino acids. V dropped 2 bases and J dropped 6 bases, with 5 bases sitting between them. The CDR3: CASSLSGNEQFF. CDR3 DNA sequence: TGTGCCAGCAGCTTATCAGGCAATGAGCAGTTCTTC.

The chain combines TRBV5-5 with TRBJ2-7, with 8 bases matching TRBD2. The CDR3 is made up of 16 amino acids. Germline trimming cut 5 bases from V and 1 base from J; bases unmatched to any gene: 11. The germline V gene has CDR1 SGHKS and CDR2 YYEKEE (reference sequence). CDR3 region: CASSDRGVAGSYEQYF. The CDR3 DNA reads as TGTGCCAGCAGTGACAGAGGGGTAGCGGGGTCCTACGAGCAGTACTTC.

The genes are TRBV18 and TRBJ2-6; TRBD1 agrees at 9 bases. CDR3 length: 17 amino acids. V gave up 3 bases and J gave up 0 bases; unmatched junction bases: 3. Germline CDR1 is KGHSH and CDR2 is LQKENI. The CDR3 nucleotides read TGTGCCAGCTCACCCCGGGACAGGGCCTCTGGGGCCAACGTCCTGACTTTC. Its translation: CASSPRDRASGANVLTF.

This chain joins TRBV5-4 and TRBJ1-2; TRBD1 agrees at 11 bases. V lost 0 bases to trimming and J lost 3 bases; unmatched junction nucleotides: 4. Looked up from germline, CDR1 is SGHNT and CDR2 is YYREEE (reference sequence). The CDR3 covers 16 residues. This chain's CDR3 is CASSLGGQGEYYGYTF. As DNA, the CDR3 is TGTGCCAGCAGCTTGGGGGGACAGGGGGAGTACTATGGCTACACCTTC.

V is TRBV7-9 and J is TRBJ2-7; unclear D gene. CDR1 and CDR2 from the germline V gene are SEHNR and FQNEAQ (reference sequence). The V gene lost 5 bases and the J gene lost 5 bases, with 10 bases spanning the gap. The CDR3 covers 12 residues. The CDR3 sequence: CASSPVANEQYF. CDR3 bases: TGTGCCAGCAGCCCGGTTGCTAACGAGCAGTACTTC.

The chain couples TRBV5-4 to TRBJ2-7; D ambiguous. Germline CDR1 SGHNT, CDR2 YYREEE (reference sequence). V dropped 4 bases and J dropped 1 base, with 12 bases sitting between them. This CDR3 has 14 amino acids. The CDR3, as DNA: TGTGCCAGCAGCCCAGCAAGCCAGTCCTACGAGCAGTACTTC. It encodes CASSPASQSYEQYF.

The chain employs TRBV28 and TRBJ2-7, with D maybe TRBD2 (6 bases). The CDR3 sequence is 13 residues long. Trimming pared 7 bases from V and 2 bases from J, leaving 12 bases between. Germline-derived CDR1 and CDR2 are MDHEN and SYDVKM. The CDR3 DNA sequence: TGTGCCAGCATGGAGCGGGTAACCTACGAGCAGTACTTC. This translates into CASMERVTYEQYF.

The rearrangement links TRBV27 to TRBJ2-7, with D tentatively TRBD2 (6 bases). This CDR3 spans 15 amino acids. Germline V gene lookup returns CDR1 MNHEY and CDR2 SMNVEV (reference sequence). Trimming removed 5 bases at V and 3 bases at J, with 17 bases between. The CDR3: CASSGRRQGFYEQYF. CDR3 in DNA: TGTGCCAGCAGTGGGAGGAGGCAGGGCTTCTACGAGCAGTACTTC.